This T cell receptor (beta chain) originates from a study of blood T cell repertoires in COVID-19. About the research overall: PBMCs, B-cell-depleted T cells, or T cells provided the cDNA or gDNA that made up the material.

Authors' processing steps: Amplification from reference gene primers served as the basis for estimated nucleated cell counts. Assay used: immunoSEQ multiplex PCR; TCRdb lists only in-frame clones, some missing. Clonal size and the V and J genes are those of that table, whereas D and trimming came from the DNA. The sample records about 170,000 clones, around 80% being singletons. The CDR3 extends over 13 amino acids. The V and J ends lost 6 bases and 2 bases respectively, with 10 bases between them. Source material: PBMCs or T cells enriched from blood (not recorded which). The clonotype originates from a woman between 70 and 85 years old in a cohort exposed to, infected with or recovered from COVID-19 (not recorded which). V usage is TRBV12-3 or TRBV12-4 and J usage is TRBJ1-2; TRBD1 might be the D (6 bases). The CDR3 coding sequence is TGTGCCAGCAGCCGGGACACCAACTATGGCTACACCTTC. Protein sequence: CASSRDTNYGYTF.